This T cell receptor beta chain was sequenced during a study of blood T cell repertoires in COVID-19. Study overall: Material from acute and convalescent COVID-19 was sourced from the United States, Italy and Spain. Sources were T cells, B-cell-depleted T cells, or PBMCs; the material itself was cDNA or gDNA.

In the original analysis: Reference gene primers were amplified, and this amplification served to estimate nucleated cell counts. Data came from immunoSEQ multiplex PCR; TCRdb stores just in-frame clones and leaves some out. From that table come the V and J calls and clone size; the DNA was used to work out D and trimming. The sample shows approximately 97,000 clones, roughly 87% of them seen only once. Sample: peripheral blood. This receptor was taken from a man between 45 and 60 years old with active COVID-19.

The CDR3 loop is CASSLEGGRETQYF. CDR3 nucleotides: TGCGCCAGCAGCTTGGAGGGGGGGAGAGAGACCCAGTACTTC. The genes are TRBV5-1 and TRBJ2-5, with D possibly being TRBD2 (7 bases). From germline, CDR1 is SGHRS and CDR2 YFSETQ. CDR3 length equals 14 residues. Trimming took 0 bases from V and 4 from J, leaving 10 bases between them. Filled out from reference TRBV5-1 and TRBJ2-5, the complete variable domain reads KAGVTQTPRYLIKTRGQQVTLSCSPISGHRSVSWYQQTPGQGLQFLFEYFSETQRNKGNFPGRFSGRQFSNSRSEMNVSTLELGDSALYLCASSLEGGRETQYFGPGTRLLVL.